This T cell receptor beta chain comes out of a study of CD8 T cells in Susac syndrome. Reverse transcription used about 0.45 to 1 ug RNA and random hexamers. Via MiXCR, TCRdb re-called the immunoSEQ multiplex PCR reads, giving one row per CDR3 protein. The sample lists about 200,000 distinct CDR3 sequences, about 90% seen once, with around 0.15% in the top ten. Germline lookup yields CDR1 SEHNR and CDR2 FQNEAQ (reference sequence). The CDR3 sequence is 16 residues long. Trimming removed 8 bases at V and 4 bases at J, with 24 bases between. The sequencing sample was made of CD8+ T cells from PBMCs. The V and J genes are TRBV7-9 and TRBJ2-7, with D possibly called TRBD1 or TRBD2 (9 bases each). The clonotype was recovered from a human donor with multiple sclerosis. The CDR3 loop reads CASWGTGKAGGYEQYF. The DNA of the CDR3 is TGTGCCAGCTGGGGGACAGGGAAAGCGGGAGGATACGAGCAGTACTTC.